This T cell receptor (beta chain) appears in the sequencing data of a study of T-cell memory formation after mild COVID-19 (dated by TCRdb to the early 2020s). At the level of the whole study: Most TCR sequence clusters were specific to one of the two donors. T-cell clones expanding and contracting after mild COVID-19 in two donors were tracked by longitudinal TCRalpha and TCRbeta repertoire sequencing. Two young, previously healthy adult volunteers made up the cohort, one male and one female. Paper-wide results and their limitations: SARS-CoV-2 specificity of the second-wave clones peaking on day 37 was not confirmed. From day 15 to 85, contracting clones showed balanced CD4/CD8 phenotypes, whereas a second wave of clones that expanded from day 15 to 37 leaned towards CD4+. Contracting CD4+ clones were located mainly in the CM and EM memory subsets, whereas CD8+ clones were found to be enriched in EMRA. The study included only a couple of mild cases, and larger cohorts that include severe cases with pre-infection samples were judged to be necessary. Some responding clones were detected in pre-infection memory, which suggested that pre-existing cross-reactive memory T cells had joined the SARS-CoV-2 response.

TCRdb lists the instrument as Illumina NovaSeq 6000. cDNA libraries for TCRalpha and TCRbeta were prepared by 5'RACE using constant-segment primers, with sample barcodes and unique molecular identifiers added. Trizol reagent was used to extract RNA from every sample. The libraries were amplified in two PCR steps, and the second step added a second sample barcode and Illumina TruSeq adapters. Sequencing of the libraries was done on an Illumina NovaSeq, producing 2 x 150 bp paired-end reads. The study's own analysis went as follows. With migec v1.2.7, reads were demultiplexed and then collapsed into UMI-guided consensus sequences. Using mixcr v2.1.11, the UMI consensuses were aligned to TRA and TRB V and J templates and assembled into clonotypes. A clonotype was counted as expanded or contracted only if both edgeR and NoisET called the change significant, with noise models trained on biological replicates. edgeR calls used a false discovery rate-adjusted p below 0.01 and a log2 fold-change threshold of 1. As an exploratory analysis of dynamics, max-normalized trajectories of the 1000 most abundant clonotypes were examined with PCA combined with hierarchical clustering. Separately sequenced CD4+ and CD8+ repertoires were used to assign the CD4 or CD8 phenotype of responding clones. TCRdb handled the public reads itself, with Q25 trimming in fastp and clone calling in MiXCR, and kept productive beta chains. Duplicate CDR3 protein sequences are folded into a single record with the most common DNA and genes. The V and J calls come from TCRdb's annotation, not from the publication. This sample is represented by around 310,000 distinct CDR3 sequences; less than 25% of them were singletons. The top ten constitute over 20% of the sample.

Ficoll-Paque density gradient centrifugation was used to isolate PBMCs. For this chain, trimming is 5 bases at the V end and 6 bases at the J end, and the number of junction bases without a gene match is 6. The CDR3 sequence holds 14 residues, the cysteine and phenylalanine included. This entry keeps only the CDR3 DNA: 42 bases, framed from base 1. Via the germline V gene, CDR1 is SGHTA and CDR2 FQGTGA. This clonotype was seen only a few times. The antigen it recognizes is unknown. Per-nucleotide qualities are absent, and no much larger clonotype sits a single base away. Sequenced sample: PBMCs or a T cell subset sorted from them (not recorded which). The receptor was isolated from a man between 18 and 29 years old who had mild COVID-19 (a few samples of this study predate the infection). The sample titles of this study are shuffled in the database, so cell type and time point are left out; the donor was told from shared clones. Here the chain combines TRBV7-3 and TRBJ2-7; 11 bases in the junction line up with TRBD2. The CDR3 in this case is CASSPLGTSGEQYF. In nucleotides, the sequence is TGTGCCAGCAGCCCACTTGGGACTAGCGGCGAGCAGTACTTC.